The 3 T cell receptor beta chains reported below all come from one sample, sequenced in a study of T-cell reconstitution after alpha-beta-depleted transplantation in children. Library preparation (for TCRbeta) was performed with unique molecular identifiers. TCRdb reprocessed the PCR reads with MiXCR, giving one entry per CDR3 protein. The sample records approximately 420,000 distinct CDR3 sequences, approximately 10% being singletons. The material was PBMCs from the stem cell graft donor, obtained from the stem cell graft. All receptors derive from a human donor who donated a stem cell graft to a child with acute myeloid leukemia.

This clonotype was seen more than once but under ten times. The V call is TRBV27, the J call TRBJ1-1; 7 bases agree with TRBD1. Trimming at V came to 3 bases and at J to 2 bases, leaving 6 bases not matched to a gene. CDR1 MNHEY and CDR2 SMNVEV come from the germline V gene (reference sequence). The CDR3 consists of 15 residues. The CDR3 DNA is TGTGCCAGCAGTTTCCAGGGGGTGCTCAACACTGAAGCTTTCTTT. Translation: CASSFQGVLNTEAFF.

Concerning this clonotype: Germline and junction disagree at one end, which may indicate a read error. This chain uses TRBV5-1 with TRBJ2-1, with unresolved D. CDR1 and CDR2 from the germline V gene are SGHRS and YFSETQ. This CDR3 spans 11 amino acids. The CDR3 DNA reads as TGCGCCAGCAGCTCCCACGATGAGCAGTCCTTC. Translated, it gives CASSSHDEQSF. The full variable domain, with the rest looked up from reference TRBV5-1 and TRBJ2-1, is KAGVTQTPRYLIKTRGQQVTLSCSPISGHRSVSWYQQTPGQGLQFLFEYFSETQRNKGNFPGRFSGRQFSNSRSEMNVSTLELGDSALYLCASSSHDEQSFGPGTRLTVL.

The V and J genes are TRBV20-1 and TRBJ2-1; no reliable D call. Germline-derived CDR1 and CDR2 are DFQATT and SNEGSKA (reference sequence). Trimming shortened V by 3 bases and J by 7 bases, and 13 bases separated the two germline ends. The CDR3 loop spans 13 amino acids. This CDR3 reads CSARQALGNEQFF. DNA for the CDR3: TGCAGTGCTAGGCAGGCCCTGGGGAATGAGCAGTTCTTC.